This TCR beta chain was profiled in a study of technical replicates of blood from several donors. The length of the CDR3 is 12 residues. V was pared by 4 bases and J by 5 bases, with 2 bases of the junction left unmatched. The germline V gene encodes CDR1 SGHVS and CDR2 FQNEAQ. The data were produced by immunoSEQ multiplex PCR, yet TCRdb's version contains in-frame clones alone and is incomplete. The table lists about 100,000 clones, 96% of them singletons, with 0.21% in the top ten. This receptor was identified in a human donor in good health. The chain is built from TRBV7-8 and TRBJ2-7, with 7 bases lining up with TRBD2. Material: T cells isolated from PBMCs. The CDR3 is CASSWGGNEQYF. The DNA for the CDR3 is TGTGCCAGCAGCTGGGGGGGGAACGAGCAGTACTTC.